Following are 17 T cell receptor beta chains from one sample sequenced in a study of OX40 agonist ivuxolimab in advanced cancers. Method: immunoSEQ multiplex PCR; TCRdb's copy keeps in-frame clones and lacks some. The data contain 35,000 or so clones, around 80% of them singletons. Here the sequenced sample was CD4+ or CD8+ T cells sorted from blood, taken in a trial of the OX40 agonist ivuxolimab. The source is an adult with an advanced solid tumor such as melanoma, head and neck, liver or kidney cancer.

This clone has just a few counts. V is TRBV4-1 and J is TRBJ1-1; 12 bases are a match to TRBD1. The V gene's germline CDR1 is MGHRA and CDR2 YSYEKL. V lost 6 bases to trimming and J lost 5 bases; unmatched junction nucleotides: 4. The CDR3 is 14 amino acids. The chain's CDR3 is CASRGTGGGTEAFF. Written as DNA, the CDR3 is TGCGCCAGCAGGGGGACAGGGGGCGGAACTGAAGCTTTCTTT.

The V gene is TRBV19, the J gene TRBJ1-1, with D maybe TRBD1 (6 bases). Germline V gene data show CDR1 as LNHDA and CDR2 as SQIVND (reference sequence). The CDR3 is made up of 14 amino acids. CDR3 amino acids: CGARGGTQNTEAFF. DNA for the CDR3: TGTGGGGCGCGGGGGGGCACACAGAACACTGAAGCTTTCTTT.

J is TRBJ2-1 and V is TRBV28; D is undetermined. Trimming took 8 bases from V and 8 from J, leaving 10 bases between them. CDR1 and CDR2 from the germline V gene are MDHEN and SYDVKM. The CDR3 is 11 amino acids. The chain's CDR3 is CASRRWDEQFF. The CDR3 region has the DNA TGTGCCAGCCGGCGGTGGGATGAGCAGTTCTTC.

The rearrangement links TRBV5-6 to TRBJ2-7; 9 nucleotides align to TRBD1. Germline assignment: CDR1 SGHDT and CDR2 YYEEEE. The CDR3 consists of 15 residues. V gave up 1 base and J gave up 4 bases; unmatched junction bases: 6. Here the CDR3 DNA reads TGTGCCAGCAGCTTGACAGGGGGCGCAGTTTACGAGCAGTACTTC. Residues: CASSLTGGAVYEQYF.

The chain carries TRBV14 and TRBJ2-7; TRBD1 matches 9 bases. With V trimmed by 0 bases and J by 9 bases, 6 bases remained unmatched. CDR3 size: 14 residues. Germline V gene data show CDR1 as SGHDN and CDR2 as FVKESK. In DNA, the CDR3 is TGTGCCAGCAGCCAAGATCCGACAGGGGGTCGGCAGTACTTC. Its protein product is CASSQDPTGGRQYF.

This chain links TRBV28 with TRBJ2-7, with TRBD1 identical over 9 bases. Trimming at V came to 5 bases and at J to 3 bases, leaving 8 bases not matched to a gene. The CDR3 sequence is 15 residues long. From germline, CDR1 is MDHEN and CDR2 SYDVKM. The CDR3 bases are TGTGCCAGCAGTGACCGGGACAGGGTGAGCTACGAGCAGTACTTC. Protein sequence: CASSDRDRVSYEQYF.

The CDR3 is CASGSGANVLTF. CDR3 coding DNA: TGTGCCAGCGGTTCTGGGGCCAACGTCCTGACTTTC. The chain uses TRBV7-6 and TRBJ2-6; D not resolved. V was trimmed by 8 bases and J by 1 base, leaving 3 bases between them. Germline V gene data show CDR1 as SGHVS and CDR2 as FNYEAQ. This CDR3 is built from 12 residues.

This clone occurred once. The V call is TRBV5-1, the J call TRBJ1-4, with D unresolved. The V end was cut by 5 bases, the J end by 6 bases, with 14 bases between. This CDR3 comprises 14 residues. Germline CDR1 is SGHRS and CDR2 is YFSETQ. The CDR3 nucleotides are TGCGCCAGCAGTCTCAGGTGGACGGATGAAAAACTGTTTTTT. This sequence encodes CASSLRWTDEKLFF.

J is TRBJ1-4 and V is TRBV9; 7 bases align to TRBD1. The CDR3 covers 15 residues. With 4 bases clipped from V and 3 bases from J, the junction kept 6 bases outside the gene matches. Germline V lookup: CDR1 SGDLS, CDR2 YYNGEE. The CDR3 region has the DNA TGTGCCAGCAGCCCCGGGACAGCATCTAATGAAAAACTGTTTTTT. It translates to CASSPGTASNEKLFF. The full variable domain, its missing parts supplied by reference TRBV9 and TRBJ1-4, is DSGVTQTPKHLITATGQRVTLRCSPRSGDLSVYWYQQSLDQGLQFLIQYYNGEERAKGNILERFSAQQFPDLHSELNLSSLELGDSALYFCASSPGTASNEKLFFGSGTQLSVL.

V and J are TRBV19 and TRBJ1-2; D unresolved. V shed 3 bases and J shed 2 bases, with 13 bases lying between them. Germline values: CDR1 LNHDA, CDR2 SQIVND (reference sequence). There are 15 residues in the CDR3. The chain's CDR3 is CASSMVVRENYGYTF. CDR3 in DNA: TGTGCCAGTAGTATGGTGGTGAGGGAGAACTATGGCTACACCTTC.

The V gene is TRBV4-1, the J gene TRBJ1-4; 9 bases match TRBD1. In germline, CDR1 is MGHRA, CDR2 YSYEKL. The CDR3 covers 15 residues. Trimming at V came to 4 bases and at J to 4 bases, leaving 4 bases not matched to a gene. This CDR3 is CASSRGDRDNEKLFF. The CDR3 nucleotides read TGCGCCAGCAGCCGGGGGGACAGGGATAATGAAAAACTGTTTTTT.

This clone was found a few times. The genes are TRBV6-1 and TRBJ2-7; D could derive from TRBD1 or TRBD2 (6 bases each). The V and J ends lost 0 bases and 4 bases respectively, with 10 bases between them. The CDR3 loop spans 14 amino acids. Germline-derived CDR1 and CDR2 are MNHNS and SASEGT. For the CDR3, the DNA is TGTGCCAGCAGTGAAGCGGGGGGCATTTACGAGCAGTACTTC. This gives the protein CASSEAGGIYEQYF.

This clone was detected a few times. V and J are TRBV7-9 and TRBJ1-5; D possibly corresponds to TRBD1 (6 bases). The CDR3 is 13 amino acids. Germline V gives CDR1 SEHNR, CDR2 FQNEAQ (reference sequence). V lost 9 bases to trimming and J lost 0 bases, with 9 bases between them. The CDR3 bases are TGTGCCAGTCAGGGGAATAGCAATCAGCCCCAGCATTTT. The encoded protein is CASQGNSNQPQHF.

This chain links TRBV6-5 with TRBJ1-3; D gene uncertain. Per germline, CDR1 MNHEY and CDR2 SVGAGI. V was trimmed by 2 bases and J by 0 bases, leaving 11 bases between them. This CDR3 has 16 amino acids. The CDR3 reads CASSYGRLDSGNTIYF. The CDR3 DNA follows: TGTGCCAGCAGTTACGGGCGGCTGGACTCTGGAAACACCATATATTTT.

V gene TRBV21-1 combines with J gene TRBJ2-6. TRBV21-1 corresponds to a pseudogene. The CDR3 sequence is 15 residues long. CDR3 sequence: CAKWTVETGANVLTF. For the CDR3, the DNA is TGTGCCAAGTGGACGGTGGAGACTGGGGCCAACGTCCTGACTTTC.

The chain joins TRBV5-1 to TRBJ1-2; D uncertain. This CDR3 has 13 amino acids. From germline, CDR1 is SGHRS and CDR2 YFSETQ. V shed 4 bases and J shed 2 bases, with 9 bases lying between them. Written as DNA, the CDR3 is TGCGCCAGCAGCGCTGGCGGGAACTATGGCTACACCTTC. Encoded protein: CASSAGGNYGYTF.

The chain is built from TRBV5-6 and TRBJ2-1, with D tentatively TRBD1 (6 bases). This CDR3 is 15 amino acids long. Germline V lookup: CDR1 SGHDT, CDR2 YYEEEE. Trimming stripped 3 bases from V and 2 bases from J, with 12 bases between. The CDR3 bases are TGTGCCAGCAGCTACGACCGGGACACCTACAATGAGCAGTTCTTC. Amino acid sequence: CASSYDRDTYNEQFF. Combining the CDR3 with reference TRBV5-6 and TRBJ2-1 gives the whole variable domain DAGVTQSPTHLIKTRGQQVTLRCSPKSGHDTVSWYQQALGQGPQFIFQYYEEEERQRGNFPDRFSGHQFPNYSSELNVNALLLGDSALYLCASSYDRDTYNEQFFGPGTRLTVL.